Following are 13 T cell receptor beta chains from one sample sequenced in a study of T cell responses to AZD1222 COVID-19 vaccine. Repertoires were generated with immunoSEQ multiplex PCR, while TCRdb's copy carries only in-frame clones and drops some. Of 86,000 or so clones in the sample, approximately 89% were seen once. The sequencing here drew on peripheral blood, taken on day 0 of AZD1222 vaccination. The receptors shown here come from an adult in good health.

The chain employs TRBV9 and TRBJ2-5; TRBD2 agrees at 15 bases. CDR1 and CDR2 from the germline V gene are SGDLS and YYNGEE. Trimming cost V 4 bases and J 5 bases; bases outside gene matches: 9. The CDR3 covers 17 residues. CDR3 sequence (DNA): TGTGCCAGCAGCCCCGGGACTAGCGGGGGGCGGGAGGAGACCCAGTACTTC. Encoded protein: CASSPGTSGGREETQYF.

The chain is built from TRBV9 and TRBJ2-3; the D is unclear. V was cut by 0 bases and J by 0 bases, with 11 bases left in between. Germline V CDR1 and CDR2: SGDLS, YYNGEE. This CDR3 spans 16 amino acids. CDR3 DNA: TGTGCCAGCAGCGTAGATGTGGGAACAAGCACAGATACGCAGTATTTT. This translates into CASSVDVGTSTDTQYF.

The chain uses TRBV4-2 and TRBJ1-5, with 9 bases aligning to TRBD1. Germline V gives CDR1 LGHNA, CDR2 YNFKEQ. This CDR3 spans 16 amino acids. The V gene end was trimmed by 2 bases and the J gene end by 7 bases; junction bases not matched to a gene: 9. CDR3 sequence reads: CASSQKGGTGWQPQHF. The CDR3 nucleotides are TGTGCCAGCAGCCAAAAGGGGGGGACAGGGTGGCAGCCCCAGCATTTT.

Worth noting for this clone: An end of the junction differs from the germline gene, which may be a read error. The rearrangement links TRBV19 to TRBJ1-1; no clear D gene. The CDR3 totals 13 residues. Germline V lookup: CDR1 LNHDA, CDR2 SQIVND (reference sequence). CDR3 bases: TGTGCCAGTAGTCCTGAGAGGAACGCTGAAGCTTTCTTT. It is translated as CASSPERNAEAFF.

The chain uses TRBV2 and TRBJ2-2, with a tentative D call TRBD1 (5 bases). Germline CDR1 is SNHLY and CDR2 is FYNNEI. Trimming left V 6 bases short and J 5 bases short, with 10 bases between. This CDR3 has 13 amino acids. CDR3 region: CASRPTETGELFF. In DNA, the CDR3 is TGTGCCAGCAGACCGACAGAGACCGGGGAGCTGTTTTTT. Based on the CDR3 plus reference TRBV2 and TRBJ2-2, the full variable domain is EPEVTQTPSHQVTQMGQEVILRCVPISNHLYFYWYRQILGQKVEFLVSFYNNEISEKSEIFDDQFSVERPDGSNFTLKIRSTKLEDSAMYFCASRPTETGELFFGEGSRLTVL.

This chain links TRBV7-6 with TRBJ2-7; tentative D call: TRBD2 (5 bases). Trimming took off 1 base at V and 1 base at J, with 8 bases between the two ends. The CDR3 has 14 residues. Per the germline V gene, CDR1 is SGHVS and CDR2 is FNYEAQ. This CDR3 is CASSLGSGSYEQYF. The CDR3 DNA reads TGTGCCAGCAGCTTAGGAAGCGGTTCCTACGAGCAGTACTTC.

The rearrangement joins TRBV30 to TRBJ1-1; maybe TRBD1 (5 bases). CDR3 length equals 14 residues. The germline V and J ends were trimmed by 5 bases and 1 base, with 14 bases remaining between them. Germline-derived CDR1 and CDR2 are GTSNPN and SVGIG (reference sequence). The CDR3 loop is CAWEKGVSNTEAFF. The CDR3 DNA is TGTGCCTGGGAAAAAGGGGTCTCGAACACTGAAGCTTTCTTT.

This clone was observed once. The genes are TRBV19 and TRBJ1-2, with D perhaps matching TRBD1 (6 bases). The germline V and J ends were trimmed by 5 bases and 7 bases, with 23 bases remaining between them. Germline V gene sequence: CDR1 LNHDA, CDR2 SQIVND (reference sequence). The CDR3 totals 16 residues. CDR3 sequence reads: CASSEYGGLPRSGYTF. The CDR3 bases are TGTGCCAGTAGTGAGTATGGGGGGCTCCCCCGCAGTGGCTACACCTTC.

This clone was seen a single time. The chain joins TRBV4-3 to TRBJ2-3; D unclear. Germline assignment: CDR1 LGHNA and CDR2 YSLEER. The CDR3 is 16 amino acids. V shed 4 bases and J shed 0 bases, with 14 bases lying between them. The CDR3 here is CASSLLNTASTDTQYF. CDR3 nucleotide sequence: TGCGCCAGCAGCCTGCTGAATACCGCTAGCACAGATACGCAGTATTTT.

The chain links TRBV19 to TRBJ2-5; D perhaps matches TRBD2 (7 bases). Trimming left V 10 bases short and J 7 bases short, with 19 bases between. Looked up from germline, CDR1 is LNHDA and CDR2 is SQIVND (reference sequence). This CDR3 is built from 13 residues. CDR3 nucleotides: TGTGCCACCGCTTCAGGGGAGGGTGGGACCCAGTACTTC. Its translation: CATASGEGGTQYF. Drawing the rest from reference TRBV19 and TRBJ2-5, the complete variable domain is DGGITQSPKYLFRKEGQNVTLSCEQNLNHDAMYWYRQDPGQGLRLIYYSQIVNDFQKGDIAEGYSVSREKKESFPLTVTSAQKNPTAFYLCATASGEGGTQYFGPGTRLLVL.

This clone was seen more than once but under ten times. The chain combines TRBV27 with TRBJ1-4; D is uncertain. Germline assignment: CDR1 MNHEY and CDR2 SMNVEV (reference sequence). With 3 bases removed from V and 6 bases from J, the gap between germline ends came to 11 bases. CDR3 length: 14 amino acids. CDR3 region: CASSFNGPHEKLFF. CDR3 sequence (DNA): TGTGCCAGCAGTTTCAACGGACCTCATGAAAAACTGTTTTTT.

The chain has TRBV10-1 and TRBJ1-1; D unclear. This CDR3 has 12 residues. The ends were cut back, 0 bases at V and 11 bases at J, with 10 bases in the middle. CDR1 is WNHNN and CDR2 is SYGVQD in the germline V gene (reference sequence). CDR3 DNA sequence: TGCGCCAGCAGTGAGTCGAACGGCGTGGCTTTCTTT. Its translation: CASSESNGVAFF.

This chain connects TRBV5-1 to TRBJ2-2; D remains unclear. V dropped 5 bases and J dropped 2 bases, with 10 bases sitting between them. The CDR3 is 14 residues long. The germline V gene encodes CDR1 SGHRS and CDR2 YFSETQ. The DNA of the CDR3 is TGCGCCAGCAGGGCCATGAGTAACACCGGGGAGCTGTTTTTT. It is translated as CASRAMSNTGELFF. Filled out from reference TRBV5-1 and TRBJ2-2, the complete variable domain reads KAGVTQTPRYLIKTRGQQVTLSCSPISGHRSVSWYQQTPGQGLQFLFEYFSETQRNKGNFPGRFSGRQFSNSRSEMNVSTLELGDSALYLCASRAMSNTGELFFGEGSRLTVL.